This TCR beta chain was found in a study of CD8 T cells in Susac syndrome. V was clipped by 5 bases and J by 5 bases, with 9 bases between them. Germline loops: CDR1 SQVTM, CDR2 ANQGSEA. The CDR3 runs to 12 residues. After extraction with the RNeasy kit, roughly 0.45 to 1 ug of the RNA was reverse transcribed using random hexamers. Amplification of TCR beta CDR3 by immunoSEQ multiplex PCR spanned 54 Vbeta and 13 Jbeta. One entry per CDR3 protein results from TCRdb running MiXCR on the immunoSEQ multiplex PCR reads. This sample has a few hundred thousand distinct CDR3 sequences, with around nine tenths found just once. Findings and caveats of the study: As the study acknowledged, the number of individuals who were part of its TCR sequencing and HLA analysis was relatively small.

In the case of this clonotype: Its antigen is not identified.

In blood CD8+ and CD4+ T cells, TCR beta underwent sequencing. The patients serving as multiple sclerosis controls were treatment-naive. They had stable or active relapsing-remitting disease and fulfilled revised McDonald criteria. The chain employs TRBV29-1 and TRBJ2-2; the D call may be TRBD1 or TRBD2 (5 bases each). The sequencing input was CD8+ T cells from PBMCs. This clonotype was sampled from a human donor with multiple sclerosis. The CDR3, as DNA: TGCAGCGTTTCCAGGGAGACCGGGGAGCTGTTTTTT. This codes for CSVSRETGELFF.